Described below is a single TCR beta chain sequence and its context. Amplification used 60 Vbeta primers and 13 Jbeta primers. Here immunoSEQ multiplex PCR was the method, and the copy in TCRdb shows in-frame clones only, minus some. Of over 100,000 clones in the sample, 74% were seen once. CDR3 length: 14 amino acids. CDR1 SGDLS and CDR2 YYNGEE come from the germline V gene. The germline V and J ends were trimmed by 4 bases and 0 bases, with 9 bases remaining between them. This entry belongs to a study of cytomegalovirus exposure and HLA in healthy donors. Sequencing was carried out using PBMCs. This receptor was identified in a male donor in good health and CMV-seronegative. The chain uses TRBV9 and TRBJ2-3; no definite D call. The CDR3 coding sequence is TGTGCCAGCAGCCCTCGAACTAGCACAGATACGCAGTATTTT. Its translation is CASSPRTSTDTQYF.